This TCR beta chain was sequenced during a study of cytomegalovirus exposure and HLA in healthy donors. For the study at large: From HLA-typed donors, an early data release held approximately 85 million unique TCRs.

The V gene's germline CDR1 is SGHDT and CDR2 YYEEEE. V was cut by 0 bases and J by 6 bases, with 2 bases left in between. The CDR3 loop spans 11 amino acids. In regard to this clone: Antigen specificity is unknown.

Study-wide results and caveats: A missense DCLRE1C variant was associated with V- and J-gene trimming of TCR beta chains in a later analysis, and an independent cohort replicated the association. The investigators catalogued some 160 TCR beta chains as cytomegalovirus-associated. TCR sequences were mostly rare, though some public TCRs occurred in many donors.

PCR involved 60 Vbeta and 13 Jbeta primers. Libraries were prepared by immunoSEQ multiplex PCR; TCRdb keeps only in-frame clonotypes and omits some of them. The sample lists some 210,000 clones; more than 75% were seen once. Specimen: PBMCs. This sequence was found in a male donor in good health and CMV-seronegative. The rearrangement joins TRBV5-6 to TRBJ2-3, with unresolved D. The CDR3 region is CASSLADTQYF. CDR3 DNA sequence: TGTGCCAGCAGCTTGGCGGATACGCAGTATTTT.